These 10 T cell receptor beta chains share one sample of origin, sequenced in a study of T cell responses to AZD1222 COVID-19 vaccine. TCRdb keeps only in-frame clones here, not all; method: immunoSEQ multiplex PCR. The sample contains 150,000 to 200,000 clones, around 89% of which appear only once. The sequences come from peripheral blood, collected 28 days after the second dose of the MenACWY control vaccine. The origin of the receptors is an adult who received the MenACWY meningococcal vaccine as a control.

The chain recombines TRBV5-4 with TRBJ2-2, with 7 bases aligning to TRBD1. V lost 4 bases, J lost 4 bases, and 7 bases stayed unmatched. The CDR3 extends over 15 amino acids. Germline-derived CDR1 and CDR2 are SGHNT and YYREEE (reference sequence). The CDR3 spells CASSPPGQPTGELFF. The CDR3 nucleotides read TGTGCCAGCAGCCCTCCGGGACAGCCCACCGGGGAGCTGTTTTTT.

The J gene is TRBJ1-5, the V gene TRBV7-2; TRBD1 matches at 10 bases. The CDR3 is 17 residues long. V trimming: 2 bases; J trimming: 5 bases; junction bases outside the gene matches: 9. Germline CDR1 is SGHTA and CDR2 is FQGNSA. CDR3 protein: CASSLRTGGRLDQPQHF. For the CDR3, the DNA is TGTGCCAGCAGCTTACGGACAGGGGGTAGGTTGGATCAGCCCCAGCATTTT. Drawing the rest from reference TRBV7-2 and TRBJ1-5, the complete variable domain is GAGVSQSPSNKVTEKGKDVELRCDPISGHTALYWYRQSLGQGLEFLIYFQGNSAPDKSGLPSDRFSAERTGGSVSTLTIQRTQQEDSAVYLCASSLRTGGRLDQPQHFGDGTRLSIL.

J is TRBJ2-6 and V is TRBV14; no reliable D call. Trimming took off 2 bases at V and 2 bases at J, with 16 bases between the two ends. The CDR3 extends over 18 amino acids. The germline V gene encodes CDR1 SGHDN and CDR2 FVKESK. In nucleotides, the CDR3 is TGTGCCAGCAGCCAACGCCAAGCCCTACTCACTGGGGCCAACGTCCTGACTTTC. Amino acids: CASSQRQALLTGANVLTF.

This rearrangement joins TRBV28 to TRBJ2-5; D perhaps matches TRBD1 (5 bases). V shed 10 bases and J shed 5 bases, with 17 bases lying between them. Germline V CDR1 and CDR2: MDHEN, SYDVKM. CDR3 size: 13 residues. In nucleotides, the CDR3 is TGTGCCATCACAGGTTGGGCAGGGGAGACCCAGTACTTC. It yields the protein CAITGWAGETQYF.

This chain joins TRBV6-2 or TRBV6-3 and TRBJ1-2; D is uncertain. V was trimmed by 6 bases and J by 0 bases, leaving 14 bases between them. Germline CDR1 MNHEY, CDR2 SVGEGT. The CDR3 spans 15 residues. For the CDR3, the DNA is TGTGCCAGCAGCCATAGAACAGATCCTAACTATGGCTACACCTTC. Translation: CASSHRTDPNYGYTF.

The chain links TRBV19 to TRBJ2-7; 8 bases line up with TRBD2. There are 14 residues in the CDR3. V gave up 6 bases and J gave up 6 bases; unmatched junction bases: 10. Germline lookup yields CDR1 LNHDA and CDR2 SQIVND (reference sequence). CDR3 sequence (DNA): TGTGCCAGTAGCCCGTGGAGCGGGGGTGGCGAGCAGTACTTC. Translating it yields CASSPWSGGGEQYF.

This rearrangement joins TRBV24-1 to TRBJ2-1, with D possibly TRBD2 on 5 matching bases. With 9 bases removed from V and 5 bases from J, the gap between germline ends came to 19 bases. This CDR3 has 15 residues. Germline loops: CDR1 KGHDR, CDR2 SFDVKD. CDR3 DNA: TGTGCCACCGCCTTCGATGGGAGCGGCCACAATGAGCAGTTCTTC. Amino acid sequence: CATAFDGSGHNEQFF.

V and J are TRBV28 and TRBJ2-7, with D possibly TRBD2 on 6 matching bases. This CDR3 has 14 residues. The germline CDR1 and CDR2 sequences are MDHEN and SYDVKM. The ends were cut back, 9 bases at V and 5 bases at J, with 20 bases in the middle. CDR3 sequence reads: CASRAEGLTNEQYF. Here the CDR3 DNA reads TGTGCCAGTCGCGCGGAGGGGCTAACTAACGAGCAGTACTTC.

DNA of the CDR3: TGTGCCAGCAGCTTACCGAGCTCCTACAATGAGCAGTTCTTC. It specifies CASSLPSSYNEQFF. J is TRBJ2-1 and V is TRBV5-5; D not certain. Germline CDR1 and CDR2: SGHKS and YYEKEE (reference sequence). Trimming cost V 2 bases and J 0 bases, with 6 bases left between them. CDR3 length: 14 residues. The full variable domain, completed using reference TRBV5-5 and TRBJ2-1, is DAGVTQSPTHLIKTRGQQVTLRCSPISGHKSVSWYQQVLGQGPQFIFQYYEKEERGRGNFPDRFSARQFPNYSSELNVNALLLGDSALYLCASSLPSSYNEQFFGPGTRLTVL.

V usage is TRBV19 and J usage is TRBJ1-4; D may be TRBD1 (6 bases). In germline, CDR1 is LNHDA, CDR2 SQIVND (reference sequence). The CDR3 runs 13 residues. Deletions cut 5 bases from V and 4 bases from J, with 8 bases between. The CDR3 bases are TGTGCCAGTAGTGGGGGCCTTAATGAAAAACTGTTTTTT. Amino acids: CASSGGLNEKLFF.